This entry describes one T cell receptor (beta chain). The antigen remains unidentified. This sample is drawn from a study of T cell repertoires in cytomegalovirus infection. In the study overall: Well-studied HLA-B-restricted CMV epitopes were used in the study alongside recently identified HLA-C-restricted ones. Public TCR beta signatures marked donors with CMV infection and the matching HLA. Findings and caveats of the study: The response measured ex vivo was dominated by TCR beta clonotypes (HLA-C-restricted and CMV-specific).

The CDR3 runs to 13 residues. Germline CDR1 KGHDR, CDR2 SFDVKD. Trimming removed 5 bases at V and 6 bases at J, with 9 bases between. TCRdb passed the reads through MiXCR, listing each CDR3 protein once. The data hold roughly 990,000 distinct CDR3 sequences, with around 31% observed a single time. This receptor was obtained from a human donor in good health (CMV status not recorded). Some clones in this sample may be carry-over from other donors' samples. V usage is TRBV24-1 and J usage is TRBJ2-2; D gene uncertain. The sample in question was cultured CD8+ T cells from PBMCs, obtained from culture after CMV antigen stimulation. CDR3 bases: TGTGCCACCAGTGCTGGGGAACCCGGGGAGCTGTTTTTT. This encodes CATSAGEPGELFF.